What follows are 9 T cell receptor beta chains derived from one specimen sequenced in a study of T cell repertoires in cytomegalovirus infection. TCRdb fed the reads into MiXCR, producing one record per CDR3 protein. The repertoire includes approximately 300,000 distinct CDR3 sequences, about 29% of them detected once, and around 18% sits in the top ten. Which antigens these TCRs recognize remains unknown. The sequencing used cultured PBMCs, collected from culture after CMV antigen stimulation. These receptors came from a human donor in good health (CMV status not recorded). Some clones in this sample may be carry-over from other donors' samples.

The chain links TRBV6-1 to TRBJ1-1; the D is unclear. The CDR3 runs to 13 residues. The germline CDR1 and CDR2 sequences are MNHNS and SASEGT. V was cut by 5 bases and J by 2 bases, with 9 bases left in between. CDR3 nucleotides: TGTGCCAGCAGTTCCCTCCGCAACACTGAAGCTTTCTTT. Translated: CASSSLRNTEAFF.

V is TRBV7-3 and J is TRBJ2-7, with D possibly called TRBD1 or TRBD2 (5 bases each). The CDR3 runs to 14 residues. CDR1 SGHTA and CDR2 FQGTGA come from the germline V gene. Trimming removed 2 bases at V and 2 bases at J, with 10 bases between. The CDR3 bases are TGTGCCAGCAGCTTAGGGGACGGAGCCTACGAGCAGTACTTC. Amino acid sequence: CASSLGDGAYEQYF.

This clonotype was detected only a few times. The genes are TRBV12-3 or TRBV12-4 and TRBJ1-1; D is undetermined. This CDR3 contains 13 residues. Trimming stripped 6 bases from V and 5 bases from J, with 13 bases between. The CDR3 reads CASSPKGGTEAFF. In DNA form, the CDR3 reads TGTGCCAGCAGCCCTAAGGGAGGTACTGAAGCTTTCTTT.

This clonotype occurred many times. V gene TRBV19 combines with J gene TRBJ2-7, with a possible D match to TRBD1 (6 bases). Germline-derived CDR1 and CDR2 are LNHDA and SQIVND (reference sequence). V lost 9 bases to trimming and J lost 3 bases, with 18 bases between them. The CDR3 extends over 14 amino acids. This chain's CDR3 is CASKDRWTSYEQYF. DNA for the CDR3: TGTGCCAGCAAAGACAGGTGGACGAGCTACGAGCAGTACTTC.

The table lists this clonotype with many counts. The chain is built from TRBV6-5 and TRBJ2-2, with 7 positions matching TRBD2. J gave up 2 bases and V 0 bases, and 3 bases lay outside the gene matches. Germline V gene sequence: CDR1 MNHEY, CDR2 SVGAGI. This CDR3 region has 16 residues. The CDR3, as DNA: TGTGCCAGCAGTTACTCAGGCGGGAGTAACACCGGGGAGCTGTTTTTT. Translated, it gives CASSYSGGSNTGELFF.

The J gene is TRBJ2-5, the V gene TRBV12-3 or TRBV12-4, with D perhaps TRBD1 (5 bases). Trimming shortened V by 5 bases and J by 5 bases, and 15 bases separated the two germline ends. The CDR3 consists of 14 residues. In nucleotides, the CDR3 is TGTGCCAGCAGTACCGGACAACCCCAGGAGACCCAGTACTTC. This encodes CASSTGQPQETQYF.

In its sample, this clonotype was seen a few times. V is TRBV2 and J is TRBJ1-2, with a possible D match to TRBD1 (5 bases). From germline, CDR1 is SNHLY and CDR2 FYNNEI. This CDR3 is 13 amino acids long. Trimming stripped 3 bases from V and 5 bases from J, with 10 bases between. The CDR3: CASSDGGRYGYTF. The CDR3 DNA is TGTGCCAGCAGTGATGGGGGTCGGTATGGCTACACCTTC.

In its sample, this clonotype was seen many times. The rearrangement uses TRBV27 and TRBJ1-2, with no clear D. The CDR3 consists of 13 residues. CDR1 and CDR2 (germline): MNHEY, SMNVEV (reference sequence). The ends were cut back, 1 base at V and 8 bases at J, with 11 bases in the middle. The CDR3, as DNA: TGTGCCAGCAGTTTATACGAGGGAAGAGGCTACACCTTC. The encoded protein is CASSLYEGRGYTF.

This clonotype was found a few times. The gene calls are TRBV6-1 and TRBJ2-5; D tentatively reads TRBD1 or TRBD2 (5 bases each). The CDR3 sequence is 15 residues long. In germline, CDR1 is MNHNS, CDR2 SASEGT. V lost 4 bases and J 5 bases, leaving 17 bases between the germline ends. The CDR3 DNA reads TGTGCCAGCAGTGTGGGCCTTTTGAGGGGCGAGACCCAGTACTTC. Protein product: CASSVGLLRGETQYF.